The TCR beta chain described here comes from a study of OX40 agonist ivuxolimab in advanced cancers. Sequencing used immunoSEQ multiplex PCR; TCRdb keeps in-frame clones, though not all of them. Of roughly 41,000 clones in the sample, about nine tenths were seen once. Trimming took off 3 bases at V and 0 bases at J, with 15 bases between the two ends. Per the germline V gene, CDR1 is MDHEN and CDR2 is SYDVKM. This CDR3 region has 18 residues. The receptor was derived from an adult with an advanced solid tumor such as melanoma, head and neck, liver or kidney cancer. Here the sequenced sample was CD4+ or CD8+ T cells sorted from blood, taken in a trial of the OX40 agonist ivuxolimab. This chain joins TRBV28 and TRBJ2-6; a possible D gene is TRBD2 (6 bases). The CDR3 loop is CASSLVAEVRSGANVLTF. CDR3 in DNA: TGTGCCAGCAGTTTGGTAGCGGAGGTCCGCTCTGGGGCCAACGTCCTGACTTTC.